This paragraph covers one TCR beta chain sequence. Its target is unknown. This entry belongs to a study of cytomegalovirus exposure and HLA in healthy donors. Sequenced by immunoSEQ multiplex PCR; TCRdb stores in-frame clones only, minus some. The repertoire holds about 180,000 clones, with less than 85% as singletons. The CDR3 contains 14 residues. Germline loops: CDR1 LGHNA, CDR2 YNFKEQ. V lost 4 bases to trimming and J lost 6 bases; unmatched junction nucleotides: 5. Study-wide results and caveats: First-cohort TCR clusters were later found to tend to co-occur in the 120 or so validation repertoires.

The receptor was isolated from a young man in good health and CMV-seropositive. The V gene is TRBV4-2, the J gene TRBJ2-3, with 9 positions matching TRBD2. Sample: PBMCs. This chain's CDR3 is CASSPVAGADTQYF. The CDR3 DNA sequence: TGTGCCAGCAGCCCCGTAGCGGGAGCCGATACGCAGTATTTT.